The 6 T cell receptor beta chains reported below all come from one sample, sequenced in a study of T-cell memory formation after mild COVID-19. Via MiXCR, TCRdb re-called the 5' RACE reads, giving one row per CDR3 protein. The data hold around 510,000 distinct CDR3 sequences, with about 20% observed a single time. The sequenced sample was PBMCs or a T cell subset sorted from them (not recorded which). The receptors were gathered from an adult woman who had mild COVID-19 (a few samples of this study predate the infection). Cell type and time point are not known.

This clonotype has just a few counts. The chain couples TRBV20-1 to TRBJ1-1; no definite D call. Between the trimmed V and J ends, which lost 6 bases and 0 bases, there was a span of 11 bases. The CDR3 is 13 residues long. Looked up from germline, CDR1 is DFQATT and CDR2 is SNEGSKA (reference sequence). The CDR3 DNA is TGCAGTGCGATGGGCAGCTTGAACACTGAAGCTTTCTTT. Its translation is CSAMGSLNTEAFF.

The CDR3 DNA follows: TGTGCCAGCAGTTCACAGGGCCTCTCCTACGAGCAGTACTTC. This encodes CASSSQGLSYEQYF. This chain connects TRBV6-6 to TRBJ2-7; D is perhaps TRBD1 (6 bases). V lost 4 bases to trimming and J lost 0 bases, with 10 bases between them. There are 14 residues in the CDR3. Germline V gives CDR1 MNHNY, CDR2 SVGAGI (reference sequence).

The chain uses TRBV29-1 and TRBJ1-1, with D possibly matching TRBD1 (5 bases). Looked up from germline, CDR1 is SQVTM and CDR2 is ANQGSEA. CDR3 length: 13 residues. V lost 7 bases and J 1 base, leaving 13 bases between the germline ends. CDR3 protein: CSARVGGNTEAFF. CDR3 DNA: TGCAGCGCCAGGGTCGGGGGGAACACTGAAGCTTTCTTT.

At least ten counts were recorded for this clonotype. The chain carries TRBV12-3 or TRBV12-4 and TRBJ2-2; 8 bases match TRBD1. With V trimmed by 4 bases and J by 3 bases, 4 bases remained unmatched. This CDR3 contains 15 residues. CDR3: CASSSDRGYTGELFF. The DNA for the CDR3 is TGTGCCAGCAGTTCAGACAGGGGATACACCGGGGAGCTGTTTTTT.

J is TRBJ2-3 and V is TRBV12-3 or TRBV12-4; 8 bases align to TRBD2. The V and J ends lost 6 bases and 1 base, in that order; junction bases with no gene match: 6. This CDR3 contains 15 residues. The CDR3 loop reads CASRLGGGGTDTQYF. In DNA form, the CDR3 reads TGTGCCAGCAGGCTCGGGGGGGGCGGCACAGATACGCAGTATTTT.

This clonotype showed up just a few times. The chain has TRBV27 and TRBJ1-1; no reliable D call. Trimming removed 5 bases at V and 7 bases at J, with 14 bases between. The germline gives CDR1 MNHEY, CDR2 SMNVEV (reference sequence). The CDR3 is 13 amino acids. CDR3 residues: CASSNRRNGEAFF. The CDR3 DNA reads TGTGCCAGCAGTAATAGGAGAAATGGTGAAGCTTTCTTT.